The rows below give T cell receptor beta chains drawn from one sample of a study of cytomegalovirus exposure and HLA in healthy donors. Sequencing was performed with immunoSEQ multiplex PCR; in TCRdb, only in-frame clones are kept and a portion is missing. The sample shows around 180,000 clones, roughly 80% of them seen only once. Specimen: PBMCs. These receptors were obtained from a man aged 35 to 55 in good health and CMV-seronegative. The CDR3 runs from the conserved cysteine through the conserved F or W. The D gene is left open where the match is weak. Only part of the rows carry a size: once, few, many, or a class if the clone is expanded.

J gene	D gene	V gene	clone size	CDR3 protein	CDR3 DNA
TRBJ2-1	TRBD1	TRBV4-3	NA	CASSQESAGGRDEQFF	TGCGCCAGCAGCCAAGAGTCAGCAGGGGGCAGAGATGAGCAGTTCTTC
TRBJ2-7	TRBD2	TRBV9	NA	CASSGGLDSYEQYF	TGTGCCAGCAGCGGGGGACTAGACTCCTACGAGCAGTACTTC
TRBJ1-4	NA	TRBV7-2	once	CASSLVGLSIGEKLFF	TGTGCCAGCAGCTTAGTTGGACTCTCGATAGGAGAAAAACTGTTTTTT
TRBJ1-6	TRBD1	TRBV18	NA	CASSLGDRNSPLHF	TGTGCCAGCTCGCTGGGGGACAGAAATTCACCCCTCCACTTT
TRBJ2-3	TRBD2	TRBV7-2	few	CASSLKGSGGATDTQYF	TGTGCCAGCAGCTTAAAGGGTAGCGGGGGGGCCACAGATACGCAGTATTTT
TRBJ2-7	NA	TRBV6-5	NA	CASSLSGGSPYEQYF	TGTGCCAGCAGCCTCTCCGGGGGTTCCCCCTACGAGCAGTACTTC
TRBJ2-2	TRBD1	TRBV18	NA	CASSPGQGHTGELFF	TGTGCCAGCTCGCCGGGACAGGGTCACACCGGGGAGCTGTTTTTT
TRBJ2-7	NA	TRBV30	NA	CAWSRGLGLYEQYF	TGTGCCTGGAGTAGAGGGCTCGGGCTCTACGAGCAGTACTTC
TRBJ1-2	TRBD1	TRBV7-9	few	CASSLPGGTYGYTF	TGTGCCAGCAGCTTGCCAGGGGGAACCTATGGCTACACCTTC
TRBJ2-3	TRBD2	TRBV7-8	NA	CASSPRGESTDTQYF	TGTGCCAGCAGCCCGCGGGGGGAAAGCACAGATACGCAGTATTTT
TRBJ1-1	NA	TRBV10-1	NA	CASSEQGSTEAFF	TGCGCCAGCAGTGAGCAGGGTAGCACTGAAGCTTTCTTT
TRBJ2-7	NA	TRBV27	NA	CASSLARTYEQYF	TGTGCCAGCAGTTTAGCCAGGACCTACGAGCAGTACTTC
TRBJ1-1	NA	TRBV11-3	once	CASSPGTPEAFF	TGTGCCAGCAGTCCCGGGACACCTGAAGCTTTCTTT
TRBJ2-7	TRBD1	TRBV27	NA	CASSYGQGAGSYEQYF	TGTGCCAGCAGTTATGGACAGGGGGCAGGCTCCTACGAGCAGTACTTC
TRBJ1-3	NA	TRBV19	NA	CASSILYKESSGNTIYF	TGTGCCAGTAGTATATTATATAAGGAGAGCTCTGGAAACACCATATATTTT
TRBJ1-4	TRBD1	TRBV28	NA	CASTTGGEKLFF	TGTGCCAGCACTACAGGGGGTGAAAAACTGTTTTTT
TRBJ2-7	TRBD1	TRBV5-4	few	CASSLTGGFYEQYF	TGTGCCAGCAGCTTGACAGGGGGCTTTTACGAGCAGTACTTC
TRBJ1-1	NA	TRBV7-2	NA	CASSLAKLGAFF	TGTGCCAGCAGCTTAGCAAAACTCGGAGCTTTCTTT
TRBJ2-7	NA	TRBV18	NA	CASSELLYEQYF	TGTGCCAGCTCGGAGCTTCTGTACGAGCAGTACTTC
TRBJ1-2	NA	TRBV28	NA	CASSSPAGGGGYTF	TGTGCCAGCAGTTCCCCCGCGGGCGGGGGGGGCTACACCTTC
TRBJ2-7	NA	TRBV6-1	once	CASSELQGSYEQYF	TGTGCCAGCAGTGAACTACAGGGTTCCTACGAGCAGTACTTC
TRBJ2-5	TRBD1	TRBV27	NA	CASSRGWDRVGETQYF	TGTGCCAGCAGTAGGGGCTGGGACAGGGTCGGAGAGACCCAGTACTTC
TRBJ1-5	NA	TRBV6-5	NA	CASRPSGSNQPQHF	TGTGCCAGCAGACCTTCAGGGAGCAATCAGCCCCAGCATTTT
TRBJ2-1	TRBD2	TRBV27	NA	CASSLSPGLASSYNEQFF	TGTGCCAGCAGTTTATCCCCGGGACTAGCTAGCTCCTACAATGAGCAGTTCTTC
TRBJ1-1	TRBD1	TRBV5-6	few	CASSRGSTGNLGAFF	TGTGCCAGCAGCCGGGGGTCGACAGGGAACTTAGGGGCTTTCTTT
TRBJ2-2	NA	TRBV19	NA	CASSIDRLNTGELFF	TGTGCCAGTTCTATCGACAGGCTGAACACCGGGGAGCTGTTTTTT
TRBJ1-1	NA	TRBV6-5	few	CASILDSMNTEAFF	TGTGCCAGCATCCTGGACAGCATGAACACTGAAGCTTTCTTT
TRBJ1-5	NA	TRBV19	few	CASNGRGISNQPQHF	TGTGCCAGTAATGGCCGGGGTATAAGCAATCAGCCCCAGCATTTT
TRBJ2-7	NA	TRBV2	NA	CASRRDTSYEQYF	TGTGCCAGCAGGAGGGACACCTCCTACGAGCAGTACTTC
TRBJ1-1	TRBD1	TRBV10-3	NA	CAISVDRVDTEAFF	TGTGCCATCAGTGTAGACAGGGTGGACACTGAAGCTTTCTTT
TRBJ2-1	NA	TRBV7-2	NA	CASSLDILPYNEQFF	TGTGCCAGCAGCCTGGACATCCTTCCCTACAATGAGCAGTTCTTC
TRBJ1-5	TRBD1	TRBV18	NA	CASSLQGADSNQPQHF	TGTGCCAGCTCATTACAGGGGGCGGATAGCAATCAGCCCCAGCATTTT
TRBJ2-2	TRBD2	TRBV7-2	once	CASSVGGLAGAGELFF	TGTGCCAGCAGCGTAGGGGGACTAGCGGGAGCCGGGGAGCTGTTTTTT
TRBJ2-1	NA	TRBV7-7	NA	CASSFSLLDNEQFF	TGTGCCAGCAGCTTTAGTTTGCTGGACAATGAGCAGTTCTTC
TRBJ2-1	TRBD1	TRBV4-3	NA	CASSQDRPGGDEQFF	TGCGCCAGCAGCCAAGATCGGCCAGGGGGCGATGAGCAGTTCTTC
TRBJ1-1	TRBD1	TRBV10-3	NA	CAISEVGQAGTEAFF	TGTGCCATCAGTGAGGTAGGACAGGCGGGGACTGAAGCTTTCTTT
TRBJ1-4	TRBD1	TRBV6-1	once	CASSETGGTNEKLFF	TGTGCCAGCAGTGAAACAGGGGGGACTAATGAAAAACTGTTTTTT
TRBJ2-1	TRBD1	TRBV5-4	NA	CASSPVDRVDEQFF	TGTGCCAGCAGCCCGGTGGACAGGGTCGATGAGCAGTTCTTC
TRBJ1-1	NA	TRBV4-3	NA	CASSQDLYQNTEAFF	TGCGCCAGCAGCCAAGATCTATACCAGAACACTGAAGCTTTCTTT
TRBJ2-1	TRBD2	TRBV29-1	NA	CSVLPGGPHEQFF	TGCAGCGTTCTCCCGGGGGGGCCACATGAGCAGTTCTTC
TRBJ2-3	NA	TRBV10-1	NA	CASSDAGAWDTQYF	TGCGCCAGCAGTGACGCAGGGGCCTGGGATACGCAGTATTTT
TRBJ1-2	TRBD1	TRBV7-2	NA	CASSSRTGDGRGYTF	TGTGCCAGCAGCTCTCGGACAGGGGATGGGAGAGGCTACACCTTC
TRBJ1-5	NA	TRBV7-6	NA	CASSLAAGPDQPQHF	TGTGCCAGCAGCTTAGCGGCGGGACCCGATCAGCCCCAGCATTTT
TRBJ1-2	NA	TRBV18	NA	CASSPSSGVGTSGYTF	TGTGCCAGCTCACCATCGAGCGGGGTAGGCACCTCGGGCTACACCTTC
TRBJ1-1	NA	TRBV6-6	NA	CASSYAGPTEAFF	TGTGCCAGCAGTTACGCGGGGCCCACTGAAGCTTTCTTT
TRBJ1-4	NA	TRBV7-8	NA	CASRPGHGNEKLFF	TGTGCCAGCCGCCCGGGACACGGAAATGAAAAACTGTTTTTT
TRBJ2-2	TRBD2	TRBV9	NA	CASSVASGGHNPNTGELFF	TGTGCCAGCAGCGTAGCCAGCGGGGGCCATAACCCGAACACCGGGGAGCTGTTTTTT
TRBJ2-7	NA	TRBV9	NA	CASSVGPDYPYEQYF	TGTGCCAGCAGCGTAGGCCCGGACTACCCCTACGAGCAGTACTTC